The next 12 T cell receptor beta chains were all read from a single sample in a study of T-cell memory formation after mild COVID-19. TCRdb reprocessed the 5' RACE reads via MiXCR and lists one record per CDR3 protein. The sample shows 150,000 to 200,000 distinct CDR3 sequences, 10% to 15% of them seen only once. The specimen sequenced was PBMCs or a T cell subset sorted from them (not recorded which). The origin of the receptors is a man younger than 30 who had mild COVID-19 (a few samples of this study predate the infection). Cell type and time point are not known.

The chain combines TRBV14 with TRBJ2-7; D possibly corresponds to TRBD2 (6 bases). Trimming stripped 4 bases from V and 3 bases from J, with 16 bases between. This CDR3 has 15 amino acids. Germline V gene data show CDR1 as SGHDN and CDR2 as FVKESK. CDR3 protein: CASSLGTAPGYEQYV. CDR3 bases: TGTGCCAGCAGCCTAGGGACTGCCCCGGGCTACGAGCAGTACGTC.

A few counts support this clonotype. The rearrangement uses TRBV27 and TRBJ2-7; 8 bases align to TRBD1. V was pared by 5 bases and J by 2 bases, with 8 bases of the junction left unmatched. CDR1 and CDR2 (germline): MNHEY, SMNVEV (reference sequence). There are 15 residues in the CDR3. The CDR3 loop reads CASSRLDRVTYEQYF. The CDR3 DNA reads TGTGCCAGCAGTCGTCTGGACAGGGTTACCTACGAGCAGTACTTC.

This clonotype was counted between two and nine times. This chain joins TRBV27 and TRBJ2-7; 7 bases align to TRBD1. With 7 bases clipped from V and 4 bases from J, the junction kept 7 bases outside the gene matches. The CDR3 runs 13 residues. Germline loops: CDR1 MNHEY, CDR2 SMNVEV (reference sequence). The CDR3 coding sequence is TGTGCCAGCAATAAACAGGGGCAATACGAGCAGTACTTC. This gives the protein CASNKQGQYEQYF.

This chain joins TRBV7-3 and TRBJ2-2; tentative D call: TRBD1 (6 bases). V shed 3 bases and J shed 6 bases, with 8 bases lying between them. Germline CDR1 SGHTA, CDR2 FQGTGA. There are 13 residues in the CDR3. CDR3 residues: CASSFRGAGELFF. As DNA, the CDR3 is TGTGCCAGCAGCTTCAGGGGTGCCGGGGAGCTGTTTTTT.

This clonotype has at least ten counts. V usage is TRBV11-2 and J usage is TRBJ1-1, with 9 bases fitting TRBD1. With 5 bases clipped from V and 1 base from J, the junction kept 2 bases outside the gene matches. CDR3 length equals 14 residues. CDR1 and CDR2 (germline): SGHAT, FQNNGV. The CDR3, as DNA: TGTGCCAGCAGCCCGGGACAGGGGAACACTGAAGCTTTCTTT. Encoded protein: CASSPGQGNTEAFF.

The table lists this clonotype with a few counts. V gene TRBV27 combines with J gene TRBJ2-1; tentative D call: TRBD1 (6 bases). The germline gives CDR1 MNHEY, CDR2 SMNVEV (reference sequence). The germline V and J ends were trimmed by 10 bases and 0 bases, with 19 bases remaining between them. This CDR3 contains 16 residues. CDR3 coding DNA: TGTGCCACCTCGGTGAGGGGGACCTCCTCCTACAATGAGCAGTTCTTC. This encodes CATSVRGTSSYNEQFF.

V gene TRBV5-1 combines with J gene TRBJ2-2; 8 positions match TRBD2. The trim removed 4 bases at V and 7 bases at J, leaving 12 bases unmatched. CDR3 length: 16 residues. In germline, CDR1 is SGHRS, CDR2 YFSETQ. In DNA, the CDR3 is TGCGCCAGCAGCCCCACCCCCGGGGGGGCCATCGGGGAGCTGTTTTTT. Its protein product is CASSPTPGGAIGELFF.

The rearrangement uses TRBV28 and TRBJ1-2, with 10 bases aligning to TRBD1. After removal of 6 bases from V and 6 bases from J, the junction contained 4 bases not matched to a gene. CDR1 and CDR2 from the germline V gene are MDHEN and SYDVKM. The CDR3 runs 13 residues. For the CDR3, the DNA is TGTGCCAGCAGGAAGACAGGGGGCCATGGCTACACCTTC. It specifies CASRKTGGHGYTF.

This sequence joins TRBV11-2 and TRBJ2-1; D unclear. The CDR3 totals 15 residues. Trimming shortened V by 4 bases and J by 4 bases, and 14 bases separated the two germline ends. The V gene's germline CDR1 is SGHAT and CDR2 FQNNGV. CDR3 DNA sequence: TGTGCCAGCAGCTCCCCGATGGGCAGGTACAATGAGCAGTTCTTC. As protein: CASSSPMGRYNEQFF.

The chain links TRBV13 to TRBJ2-5, with D hard to call. V was shortened by 3 bases and J by 5 bases, with 7 bases between the two germline ends. The CDR3 runs to 12 residues. Germline CDR1 PRHDT, CDR2 FYEKMQ (reference sequence). The CDR3, as DNA: TGTGCCAGCAGCTTCACGCTCGAGACCCAGTACTTC. Its protein product is CASSFTLETQYF. The variable domain in full, completed from reference TRBV13 and TRBJ2-5, reads AAGVIQSPRHLIKEKRETATLKCYPIPRHDTVYWYQQGPGQDPQFLISFYEKMQSDKGSIPDRFSAQQFSDYHSELNMSSLELGDSALYFCASSFTLETQYFGPGTRLLVL.

This clonotype has just a few counts. The V and J genes are TRBV11-2 and TRBJ2-7, with TRBD2 identical over 10 bases. This CDR3 region has 18 residues. V gave up 0 bases and J gave up 1 base; unmatched junction bases: 9. CDR1 and CDR2 (germline): SGHAT, FQNNGV. The CDR3 protein is CASSLDLSGGELSYEQYV. CDR3 in DNA: TGTGCCAGCAGCTTAGATCTGAGCGGGGGGGAGCTATCCTACGAGCAGTACGTC.

This clonotype occurred many times. The rearrangement joins TRBV4-2 to TRBJ2-5; 9 nucleotides match TRBD2. The CDR3 runs 15 residues. The trim removed 3 bases at V and 0 bases at J, leaving 2 bases unmatched. CDR1 and CDR2 from the germline V gene are LGHNA and YNFKEQ. The CDR3 DNA reads TGTGCCAGCAGCCAGGCGGGGGGGTACCAAGAGACCCAGTACTTC. Residues: CASSQAGGYQETQYF.